Below are 11 T cell receptor beta chains sequenced from a single sample in a study of blood T cell repertoires in COVID-19 (dated by TCRdb to 2019 to 2021). Receptors were amplified or captured by the immunoSEQ multiplex PCR assay. TCRdb mirrors the immuneACCESS table, restricted to in-frame sequences. Some clones are absent from its copies; in checked studies, under half trace to an unresolved V gene, and the reason for the others is unknown. The sample profile shows around 100,000 clones; 92% of them were found once. Jointly, the top ten make up 4.5% to 6% of the sample. Sequencing was performed on peripheral blood. Every receptor here comes from a man aged 45-65 years with active COVID-19.

In its sample, this clone was seen a few times. The V and J genes are TRBV30 and TRBJ1-1; maybe TRBD1 (5 bases). The CDR3 totals 11 residues. In germline, CDR1 is GTSNPN, CDR2 SVGIG (reference sequence). The germline V and J ends were trimmed by 4 bases and 5 bases, with 8 bases remaining between them. CDR3 in amino acids: CAWTTGTEAFF. Written as DNA, the CDR3 is TGTGCCTGGACCACAGGTACTGAAGCTTTCTTT.

V gene TRBV4-1 combines with J gene TRBJ1-3; D remains ambiguous. Germline CDR1 MGHRA, CDR2 YSYEKL. The CDR3 length is 11 residues. Trimming cost V 11 bases and J 4 bases, with 9 bases left between them. CDR3 sequence (DNA): TGCGCCCCTTATAGAGGAAACACCATATATTTT. Amino acids: CAPYRGNTIYF.

J is TRBJ2-5 and V is TRBV3-1 (or the pseudogene TRBV3-2); 11 bases line up with TRBD2. This CDR3 spans 16 amino acids. J gave up 4 bases and V 0 bases, and 4 bases lay outside the gene matches. The germline CDR1 and CDR2 sequences are LGHDT and YNNKEL (reference sequence). CDR3: CASSQERLAGLETQYF. CDR3 sequence (DNA): TGTGCCAGCAGCCAAGAACGACTAGCGGGATTAGAGACCCAGTACTTC.

The chain couples TRBV2 to TRBJ1-5, with D maybe TRBD1 (5 bases). Trimming stripped 4 bases from V and 3 bases from J, with 13 bases between. CDR3 length equals 15 residues. Germline CDR1 SNHLY, CDR2 FYNNEI. The CDR3 here is CASSAQGGLNQPQHF. The DNA of the CDR3 is TGTGCCAGCAGTGCTCAGGGTGGTCTCAATCAGCCCCAGCATTTT.

This clone has just one count. The chain uses TRBV7-2 and TRBJ2-1, with 8 bases matching TRBD1. There are 16 residues in the CDR3. The germline V gene encodes CDR1 SGHTA and CDR2 FQGNSA. V gave up 5 bases and J gave up 0 bases; unmatched junction bases: 6. CDR3 nucleotide sequence: TGTGCCAGCAGCACCCGACAGGGGAGCTCCTACAATGAGCAGTTCTTC. Its protein product is CASSTRQGSSYNEQFF.

The rearrangement uses TRBV3-1 (or the pseudogene TRBV3-2) and TRBJ1-1; the match to TRBD1 covers 7 bases. This CDR3 has 15 residues. The V and J ends lost 4 bases and 1 base, in that order; junction bases with no gene match: 6. From germline, CDR1 is LGHDT and CDR2 YNNKEL (reference sequence). CDR3: CASSRTGAENTEAFF. The CDR3 nucleotides read TGTGCCAGCAGCCGAACAGGGGCGGAGAACACTGAAGCTTTCTTT.

A few counts support this clone. The CDR3 DNA reads as TGTGCCAGCAGCGAGGGACAGGGTGGTTCACCCCTCCACTTT. Encoded protein: CASSEGQGGSPLHF. This rearrangement joins TRBV6-2 or TRBV6-3 to TRBJ1-6; TRBD1 agrees at 9 bases. Germline V gives CDR1 MNHEY, CDR2 SVGEGT. The junction had 6 bases not matched to a gene; V was cut back by 6 bases and J by 9 bases. The CDR3 is 14 residues long.

The chain joins TRBV6-1 to TRBJ1-5; D is possibly TRBD1 (5 bases). V shed 2 bases and J shed 7 bases, with 12 bases lying between them. The CDR3 runs to 14 residues. Per the germline V gene, CDR1 is MNHNS and CDR2 is SASEGT. CDR3 nucleotide sequence: TGTGCCAGCAGTGAACAGGGAATCAGACAGCCCCAGCATTTT. It specifies CASSEQGIRQPQHF.

This clone appeared once. The CDR3 sequence: CASSQYASGNTDTQYF. The CDR3 DNA reads TGTGCCAGTAGTCAGTACGCTAGCGGAAACACAGATACGCAGTATTTT. The chain joins TRBV19 to TRBJ2-3, with TRBD2 matching 7 bases. This CDR3 comprises 16 residues. The J segment lost 2 bases and the V segment lost 5 bases, leaving 10 bases of the junction unmatched. CDR1 and CDR2 (germline): LNHDA, SQIVND (reference sequence).

This chain joins TRBV5-4 and TRBJ1-6, with a weak D call TRBD1 (6 bases). V dropped 2 bases and J dropped 8 bases, with 11 bases sitting between them. The germline V gene encodes CDR1 SGHNT and CDR2 YYREEE (reference sequence). This CDR3 region has 14 residues. The CDR3 nucleotides read TGTGCCAGCAGCTTACAGGGAGTGGATTCACCCCTCCACTTT. Its translation: CASSLQGVDSPLHF.

The rearrangement uses TRBV28 and TRBJ2-2, with D possibly matching TRBD2 (6 bases). V lost 7 bases and J lost 4, with 13 bases in between. Germline CDR1 MDHEN, CDR2 SYDVKM. The CDR3 spans 14 residues. This CDR3 reads CASTKRRATGELFF. The CDR3 nucleotides are TGTGCCAGCACCAAGAGGAGGGCCACCGGGGAGCTGTTTTTT. Full variable domain (outside the CDR3, taken from reference TRBV28 and TRBJ2-2): DVKVTQSSRYLVKRTGEKVFLECVQDMDHENMFWYRQDPGLGLRLIYFSYDVKMKEKGDIPEGYSVSREKKERFSLILESASTNQTSMYLCASTKRRATGELFFGEGSRLTVL.